Described below is a single T cell receptor beta chain sequence and its context. These data are taken from a study of blood T cell repertoires in COVID-19. The CDR3 covers 17 residues. Germline V gives CDR1 SGHKS, CDR2 YYEKEE (reference sequence). The trim removed 3 bases at V and 5 bases at J, leaving 10 bases unmatched. Profiling relied on immunoSEQ multiplex PCR, and the TCRdb table lists in-frame clones only, not all of them. Altogether roughly 290,000 clones are present, around 87% being singletons, with the ten largest covering less than 9.5%. The specimen was peripheral blood. This chain links TRBV5-5 with TRBJ1-6; 8 nucleotides line up with TRBD1. This TCR derives from a woman aged 45-65 years who had recovered from COVID-19. The CDR3 coding sequence is TGTGCCAGCAGCTCACTTTCAGGGGGCGCGAATAATTCACCCCTCCACTTT. It yields the protein CASSSLSGGANNSPLHF. The whole variable domain, filled in from reference TRBV5-5 and TRBJ1-6, reads DAGVTQSPTHLIKTRGQQVTLRCSPISGHKSVSWYQQVLGQGPQFIFQYYEKEERGRGNFPDRFSARQFPNYSSELNVNALLLGDSALYLCASSSLSGGANNSPLHFGNGTRLTVT.